The 2 T cell receptor beta chains listed next were all sequenced from one sample in a study of technical replicates of blood from a few donors. TCRdb keeps only in-frame clones here, not all; method: immunoSEQ multiplex PCR. The sample shows approximately 94,000 clones, roughly 95% of them seen only once. Sample: T cells isolated from PBMCs. Receptor source: a human donor in good health.

This sequence joins TRBV27 and TRBJ1-5; D is unresolved. Germline V gives CDR1 MNHEY, CDR2 SMNVEV (reference sequence). This CDR3 has 15 residues. V dropped 4 bases and J dropped 3 bases, with 13 bases sitting between them. The CDR3: CASSSIQNLNQPQHF. DNA for the CDR3: TGTGCCAGCAGTTCAATACAGAACCTCAATCAGCCCCAGCATTTT.

The rearrangement links TRBV28 to TRBJ2-2, with a possible D match to TRBD1 (5 bases). Germline CDR1 and CDR2: MDHEN and SYDVKM. This CDR3 contains 14 residues. Between the trimmed V and J ends, which lost 6 bases and 1 base, there was a span of 9 bases. The CDR3 protein is CASSDRQNTGELFF. The CDR3 region has the DNA TGTGCCAGCAGCGACAGACAGAACACCGGGGAGCTGTTTTTT.